This TCR beta chain is from a study of beta chain features in type 1 diabetes. Points from the study as a whole: Moderate yet significant TCRB CDR3 shortening was seen in Type 1 diabetes patients in all four CD4+ subsets. Lower insertion and higher deletion counts appeared at VDJ junctions in type 1 diabetes patients.

A single heparinised draw of approximately 0.11 L on average was taken per donor. CD45RO/CCR7/CD25/CD127/CD95/CD27 staining was used to isolate CD4+ naive, central memory, regulatory and stem cell-like memory cells by sorting. In this sample, this clone turned up a few times. Its antigen is undetermined. Sequencing targeted expressed TCRB transcripts, as all isolated RNA had been reverse transcribed. TCRdb's copy holds only in-frame clones and misses some; the assay was immunoSEQ multiplex PCR. The sample records about 340,000 clones, around 9.3% being singletons. The CDR3 is made up of 13 amino acids. Germline trimming cut 5 bases from V and 5 bases from J; bases unmatched to any gene: 4. In germline, CDR1 is GTSNPN, CDR2 SVGIG (reference sequence).

The source material was central memory CD4+ T cells from blood. This chain connects TRBV30 to TRBJ2-5, with TRBD1 identical over 11 bases. The source of this sequence is a man aged 25 to 40 with type 1 diabetes. DNA of the CDR3: TGTGCCTGGGGGACAGGGGGACGGGAGACCCAGTACTTC. The encoded protein is CAWGTGGRETQYF.